Ten or more counts support the clone carrying this TCR beta chain. The investigators amplified TCR beta CDR3 regions from RNA transcripts. The primer set for the first-round RT-PCR of the TCR CDR3 was HTBI. One entry per CDR3 protein results from TCRdb running MiXCR on the multiplex PCR reads. Here the sample spans about 560,000 distinct CDR3 sequences, approximately 15% being singletons. Graves' hyperthyroidism was deemed stable given no ophthalmopathy progression within 18 months. Any patient presenting with uncontrolled infection, other autoimmune disease, pregnancy or lactation was left out. Fresh 10 ml peripheral blood yielded PBMCs. This entry is derived from a study of T cells in Graves' hyperthyroidism and ophthalmopathy. About the study: Peripheral blood sampling occurred at initial diagnosis, before any treatment.

CDR3 length equals 18 residues. After removal of 0 bases from V and 5 bases from J, the junction contained 19 bases not matched to a gene. Per the germline V gene, CDR1 is DFQATT and CDR2 is SNEGSKA (reference sequence). The J gene is TRBJ2-7, the V gene TRBV20-1, with 7 positions matching TRBD2. Specimen: blood. The source is a woman under 30 with Graves' hyperthyroidism. The CDR3 region has the DNA TGCAGTGCTAGAGAAAGGGCTAGCGGCACGTCCTATCTGAACGAGCAGTACTTC. Translation: CSARERASGTSYLNEQYF.